The 26 T cell receptor beta chains presented below share a single source sample, sequenced in a study of OX40 agonist ivuxolimab in advanced cancers. Libraries were prepared by immunoSEQ multiplex PCR; TCRdb keeps only in-frame clonotypes and omits some of them. The sample shows 40,000 to 50,000 clones, approximately 86% of them seen only once. Here the sequenced sample was CD4+ or CD8+ T cells sorted from blood, taken in a trial of the OX40 agonist ivuxolimab. These TCRs come from an adult with an advanced solid tumor such as melanoma, head and neck, liver or kidney cancer.

This clone appeared once. The chain carries TRBV27 and TRBJ1-2; D gene uncertain. Germline CDR1 MNHEY, CDR2 SMNVEV (reference sequence). This CDR3 has 13 amino acids. V was shortened by 3 bases and J by 2 bases, with 7 bases between the two germline ends. DNA for the CDR3: TGTGCCAGCAGTTTTGGGTTGAACTATGGCTACACCTTC. Residues: CASSFGLNYGYTF.

V and J are TRBV2 and TRBJ2-1; 8 bases are a match to TRBD1. The CDR3 extends over 13 amino acids. V was clipped by 6 bases and J by 9 bases; unmatched bases: 7. Germline CDR1 reads SNHLY; CDR2 reads FYNNEI. CDR3 nucleotide sequence: TGTGCCAGCAGGGGACAGGACGGGGCTGAGCAGTTCTTC. Translation gives CASRGQDGAEQFF.

As concerns this clone: Other DNA sequences in this specimen translate into the identical CDR3. This rearrangement joins TRBV5-4 to TRBJ1-2; D call uncertain. This CDR3 region has 14 residues. CDR1 SGHNT and CDR2 YYREEE come from the germline V gene (reference sequence). The V end was cut by 0 bases, the J end by 8 bases, with 14 bases between. CDR3 residues: CASSLGGSGRGYTF. In nucleotides, the CDR3 is TGTGCCAGCAGCTTGGGGGGTTCAGGTCGGGGCTACACCTTC. Using reference TRBV5-4 and TRBJ1-2 for the parts outside the CDR3, the full variable domain is ETGVTQSPTHLIKTRGQQVTLRCSSQSGHNTVSWYQQALGQGPQFIFQYYREEENGRGNFPPRFSGLQFPNYSSELNVNALELDDSALYLCASSLGGSGRGYTFGSGTRLTVV.

CDR3 in amino acids: CAWSARQGYYEQYF. In DNA, the CDR3 is TGTGCCTGGAGCGCAAGACAGGGTTACTACGAGCAGTACTTC. V and J are TRBV30 and TRBJ2-7; 7 nucleotides match TRBD1. The CDR3 consists of 14 residues. Losses at the gene ends were 3 bases for V and 3 bases for J; bases not matched to a gene: 8. The germline V gene has CDR1 GTSNPN and CDR2 SVGIG (reference sequence). Variable domain in full (rest from reference TRBV30 and TRBJ2-7): SQTIHQWPATLVQPVGSPLSLECTVEGTSNPNLYWYRQAAGRGLQLLFYSVGIGQISSEVPQNLSASRPQDRQFILSSKKLLLSDSGFYLCAWSARQGYYEQYFGPGTRLTVT.

This clone was seen a few times. The chain carries TRBV6-5 and TRBJ1-1; D unresolved. The CDR3 consists of 14 residues. V lost 0 bases and J lost 7, with 12 bases in between. CDR1 is MNHEY, CDR2 SVGAGI, per germline. CDR3 region: CASSYSIGRLEAFF. CDR3 bases: TGTGCCAGCAGTTACTCGATAGGACGTCTTGAAGCTTTCTTT.

The rearrangement uses TRBV16 and TRBJ1-5; 7 bases fit TRBD1. The CDR3 has 16 amino acids. CDR1 is KGHSY, CDR2 FQNENV, per germline. With V trimmed by 0 bases and J by 3 bases, 5 bases remained unmatched. This CDR3 reads CASSQSWQGDNQPQHF. DNA of the CDR3: TGTGCCAGCAGCCAATCTTGGCAGGGGGACAATCAGCCCCAGCATTTT.

The genes are TRBV2 and TRBJ2-7, with D unresolved. The V gene's germline CDR1 is SNHLY and CDR2 FYNNEI. This CDR3 has 11 amino acids. The V end lost 4 bases, the J end lost 3 bases, and 4 bases lay between the germline ends. Here the CDR3 DNA reads TGTGCCAGCAGTGGGGGCTACGAGCAGTACTTC. It codes for CASSGGYEQYF.

This chain uses TRBV27 with TRBJ1-6, with 10 bases matching TRBD1. This CDR3 region has 17 residues. With V trimmed by 0 bases and J by 6 bases, 5 bases remained unmatched. Looked up from germline, CDR1 is MNHEY and CDR2 is SMNVEV (reference sequence). CDR3 region: CASSLSGQGFRNSPLHF. CDR3 sequence (DNA): TGTGCCAGCAGTTTATCGGGACAGGGGTTTCGTAATTCACCCCTCCACTTT.

The V and J genes are TRBV27 and TRBJ2-7; 9 bases are shared with TRBD2. Trimming at V came to 0 bases and at J to 5 bases, leaving 5 bases not matched to a gene. CDR1 and CDR2 from the germline V gene are MNHEY and SMNVEV (reference sequence). The CDR3 has 15 residues. The DNA of the CDR3 is TGTGCCAGCAGTTTATCGGTAGCGGGAGTCCACGAGCAGTACTTC. It codes for CASSLSVAGVHEQYF.

J is TRBJ2-7 and V is TRBV5-8; perhaps TRBD1 as D (5 bases). CDR3 size: 15 residues. V was clipped by 2 bases and J by 0 bases, with 12 bases between them. Germline assignment: CDR1 SGHTS and CDR2 YDEGEE. DNA of the CDR3: TGTGCCAGCAGCTTCGGCGACAGCGACTCCTACGAGCAGTACTTC. As protein: CASSFGDSDSYEQYF.

The V gene is TRBV14, the J gene TRBJ2-7; perhaps TRBD1 as D (5 bases). Germline loops: CDR1 SGHDN, CDR2 FVKESK. The V end lost 5 bases, the J end lost 3 bases, and 5 bases lay between the germline ends. This CDR3 is built from 11 residues. The CDR3: CASSRGYEQYF. The CDR3 region has the DNA TGTGCCAGCAGCAGGGGCTACGAGCAGTACTTC.

The chain combines TRBV10-3 with TRBJ1-2; D gene uncertain. V lost 4 bases, J lost 6 bases, and 9 bases lay in between. Per germline, CDR1 ENHRY and CDR2 SYGVKD. The CDR3 loop spans 12 amino acids. CDR3 coding DNA: TGTGCCATCAGTGGGTCCGTTGATGGCTACACCTTC. Translating it yields CAISGSVDGYTF.

The gene calls are TRBV9 and TRBJ1-2, with 10 bases matching TRBD1. CDR1 and CDR2 from the germline V gene are SGDLS and YYNGEE. J gave up 4 bases and V 4 bases, and 4 bases lay outside the gene matches. The CDR3 consists of 14 residues. CDR3 nucleotides: TGTGCCAGCAGCCTTGGGACAGGGGTCTATGGCTACACCTTC. Protein product: CASSLGTGVYGYTF.

This chain links TRBV5-5 with TRBJ2-1; the D is unclear. The CDR3 has 13 residues. Germline values: CDR1 SGHKS, CDR2 YYEKEE (reference sequence). Trimming pared 2 bases from V and 4 bases from J, leaving 7 bases between. CDR3 region: CASSFGDYNEQFF. The CDR3 DNA follows: TGTGCCAGCAGCTTCGGCGATTACAATGAGCAGTTCTTC. Complete variable domain (other parts from reference TRBV5-5 and TRBJ2-1): DAGVTQSPTHLIKTRGQQVTLRCSPISGHKSVSWYQQVLGQGPQFIFQYYEKEERGRGNFPDRFSARQFPNYSSELNVNALLLGDSALYLCASSFGDYNEQFFGPGTRLTVL.

The genes are TRBV30 and TRBJ2-7, with a tentative D call TRBD1 (6 bases). Germline values: CDR1 GTSNPN, CDR2 SVGIG (reference sequence). This CDR3 region has 11 residues. Trimming removed 5 bases at V and 4 bases at J, with 9 bases between. CDR3 in amino acids: CAWEGGYEQYF. CDR3 nucleotides: TGTGCCTGGGAAGGGGGTTACGAGCAGTACTTC. Complete variable domain (other parts from reference TRBV30 and TRBJ2-7): SQTIHQWPATLVQPVGSPLSLECTVEGTSNPNLYWYRQAAGRGLQLLFYSVGIGQISSEVPQNLSASRPQDRQFILSSKKLLLSDSGFYLCAWEGGYEQYFGPGTRLTVT.

The gene calls are TRBV11-2 and TRBJ1-1; D gene unclear. Germline CDR1 and CDR2: SGHAT and FQNNGV. This CDR3 is built from 15 residues. The germline V and J ends were trimmed by 3 bases and 0 bases, with 11 bases remaining between them. The CDR3 bases are TGTGCCAGCAGCTTCCCAGTCAGCATGAACACTGAAGCTTTCTTT. Amino acids: CASSFPVSMNTEAFF. Variable domain in full (rest from reference TRBV11-2 and TRBJ1-1): EAGVAQSPRYKIIEKRQSVAFWCNPISGHATLYWYQQILGQGPKLLIQFQNNGVVDDSQLPKDRFSAERLKGVDSTLKIQPAKLEDSAVYLCASSFPVSMNTEAFFGQGTRLTVV.

The chain joins TRBV28 to TRBJ1-6, with 9 bases matching TRBD1. Germline lookup yields CDR1 MDHEN and CDR2 SYDVKM. This CDR3 is built from 16 residues. V was pared by 10 bases and J by 8 bases, with 15 bases of the junction left unmatched. DNA for the CDR3: TGTGCCATCGAGCGAGTGGGACAGGGAGCGGATTCACCCCTCCACTTT. Protein product: CAIERVGQGADSPLHF.

V usage is TRBV9 and J usage is TRBJ2-2; D call uncertain. CDR1 is SGDLS and CDR2 is YYNGEE in the germline V gene. The V and J ends lost 0 bases and 4 bases respectively, with 4 bases between them. This CDR3 spans 13 amino acids. The CDR3 loop is CASSVGITGELFF. Written as DNA, the CDR3 is TGTGCCAGCAGCGTAGGTATCACCGGGGAGCTGTTTTTT.

The gene calls are TRBV28 and TRBJ2-2, with D uncertain. The V and J ends lost 1 base and 2 bases respectively, with 8 bases between them. This CDR3 comprises 15 residues. Per germline, CDR1 MDHEN and CDR2 SYDVKM. CDR3 nucleotide sequence: TGTGCCAGCAGTTTATACTGGGGAAACACCGGGGAGCTGTTTTTT. Protein product: CASSLYWGNTGELFF.

This chain links TRBV6-6 with TRBJ2-1; 11 bases fit TRBD2. Germline CDR1 MNHNY, CDR2 SVGAGI (reference sequence). The CDR3 extends over 16 amino acids. V lost 7 bases and J lost 7; bases outside the gene matches: 12. CDR3 amino acids: CASTLKLAGDENEQFF. DNA for the CDR3: TGTGCCAGCACCCTGAAACTAGCGGGGGATGAAAATGAGCAGTTCTTC.

V gene TRBV2 combines with J gene TRBJ1-5, with D unclear. The CDR3 contains 15 residues. Trimming took 4 bases from V and 0 from J, leaving 10 bases between them. The germline gives CDR1 SNHLY, CDR2 FYNNEI. Here the CDR3 reads CASSGEVYSNQPQHF. CDR3 nucleotides: TGTGCCAGCAGTGGAGAAGTCTATAGCAATCAGCCCCAGCATTTT.

V gene TRBV29-1 combines with J gene TRBJ2-3; 15 nucleotides match TRBD2. Unmatched junction bases numbered 3, after V lost 3 bases and J lost 2 bases. This CDR3 has 16 amino acids. Germline values: CDR1 SQVTM, CDR2 ANQGSEA. The CDR3 nucleotides are TGCAGCGTTGATGGGACTAGCGGGGGGTCCACAGATACGCAGTATTTT. Residues: CSVDGTSGGSTDTQYF.

The chain joins TRBV18 to TRBJ2-2; unclear D gene. Germline CDR1 KGHSH, CDR2 LQKENI. CDR3 length: 12 amino acids. Trimming removed 10 bases at V and 6 bases at J, with 12 bases between. The CDR3 nucleotides read TGTGCCACCCGATGGGCCGCCGGGGAGCTGTTTTTT. Encoded protein: CATRWAAGELFF.

This clone was seen only a few times. J is TRBJ1-1 and V is TRBV30; D is uncertain. There are 12 residues in the CDR3. Germline V CDR1 and CDR2: GTSNPN, SVGIG (reference sequence). Between the trimmed V and J ends, which lost 7 bases and 1 base, there was a span of 10 bases. DNA for the CDR3: TGTGCCTCGACCCGTCCGAACACTGAAGCTTTCTTT. Protein sequence: CASTRPNTEAFF.

The J gene is TRBJ2-3, the V gene TRBV9; no clear D. Germline loops: CDR1 SGDLS, CDR2 YYNGEE. This CDR3 comprises 16 residues. V lost 4 bases to trimming and J lost 4 bases, with 19 bases between them. The CDR3 bases are TGTGCCAGCAGCCCCCCTCGGACCCCTACAGCAGATACGCAGTATTTT. It encodes CASSPPRTPTADTQYF.

This clone was seen a handful of times. This sequence joins TRBV5-4 and TRBJ1-2; 7 bases fit TRBD1. V was pared by 4 bases and J by 8 bases, with 11 bases of the junction left unmatched. This CDR3 comprises 14 residues. Looked up from germline, CDR1 is SGHNT and CDR2 is YYREEE (reference sequence). The CDR3: CASSLGTAKEGYTF. The CDR3 DNA sequence: TGTGCCAGCAGCCTTGGGACAGCCAAGGAAGGCTACACCTTC.